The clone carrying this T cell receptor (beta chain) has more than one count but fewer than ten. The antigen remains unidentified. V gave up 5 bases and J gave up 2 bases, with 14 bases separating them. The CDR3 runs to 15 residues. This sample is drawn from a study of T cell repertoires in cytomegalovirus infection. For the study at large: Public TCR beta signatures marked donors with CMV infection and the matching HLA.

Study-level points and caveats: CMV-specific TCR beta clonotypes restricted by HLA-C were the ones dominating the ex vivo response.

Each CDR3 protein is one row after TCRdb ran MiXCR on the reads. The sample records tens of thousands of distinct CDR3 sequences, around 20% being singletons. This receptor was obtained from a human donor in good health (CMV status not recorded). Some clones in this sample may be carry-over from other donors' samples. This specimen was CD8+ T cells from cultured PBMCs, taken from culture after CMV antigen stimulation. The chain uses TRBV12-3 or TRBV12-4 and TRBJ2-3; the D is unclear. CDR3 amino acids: CASSQDLINTDTQYF. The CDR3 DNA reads TGTGCCAGCAGTCAGGACCTGATAAACACAGATACGCAGTATTTT.